The rows below give T cell receptor beta chains drawn from one sample of a study of T-cell reconstitution after alpha-beta-depleted transplantation in children. TCRdb ran MiXCR on the PCR reads and lists one entry per CDR3 protein. This sample has roughly 590,000 distinct CDR3 sequences, with approximately 15% found just once. The specimen comprised PBMCs from the stem cell graft donor, sampled from the stem cell graft. These receptors all come from a human donor who donated a stem cell graft to a child with acute myeloid leukemia. Each CDR3 is given with its conserved first and last residue. Each record gives: V gene, J gene, D gene, clone size, CDR3 DNA, CDR3 protein. A D gene is named only where the DNA matches it firmly. Not all rows give a size; the values are once, few, many and, for expanded clones, a class.

v_call: TRBV27; j_call: TRBJ1-6; d_call: .; clone_size: many; cdr3_nt: TGTGCCAGCGGACGAACGGGACGGGTTAATTCACCCCTCCACTTT; cdr3_aa: CASGRTGRVNSPLHF
v_call: TRBV12-3/TRBV12-4; j_call: TRBJ1-1; d_call: .; clone_size: many; cdr3_nt: TGTGCCAGCAGTATAGGACTTGGTACTGAAGCTTTCTTT; cdr3_aa: CASSIGLGTEAFF
v_call: TRBV27; j_call: TRBJ2-1; d_call: .; clone_size: many; cdr3_nt: TGTGCCAGCAGCTTCGGCTCCTACAATGAGCAGTTCTTC; cdr3_aa: CASSFGSYNEQFF
v_call: TRBV15; j_call: TRBJ2-3; d_call: .; clone_size: .; cdr3_nt: TGTGCCACCAGCAGAGGGGGGACAGATACGCAGTATTTT; cdr3_aa: CATSRGGTDTQYF
v_call: TRBV30; j_call: TRBJ1-3; d_call: .; clone_size: few; cdr3_nt: TGTGCCTGGATCACAGGTGGAAACACCATATATTTT; cdr3_aa: CAWITGGNTIYF
v_call: TRBV20-1; j_call: TRBJ2-2; d_call: TRBD2; clone_size: few; cdr3_nt: TGCAGTGCTAGCCGCGCGGGGGTCGGCACCGGGGAGCTGTTTTTT; cdr3_aa: CSASRAGVGTGELFF
v_call: TRBV5-1; j_call: TRBJ2-1; d_call: TRBD2; clone_size: .; cdr3_nt: TGCGCCAGCAGCCCGAGGACTAGCTCCTACAATGAGCAGTTCTTC; cdr3_aa: CASSPRTSSYNEQFF
v_call: TRBV7-8; j_call: TRBJ2-1; d_call: TRBD1; clone_size: .; cdr3_nt: TGTGCCAGCAGCTCAGGGACAGGGTCGCTGTTCTTC; cdr3_aa: CASSSGTGSLFF
v_call: TRBV12-3/TRBV12-4; j_call: TRBJ2-3; d_call: .; clone_size: .; cdr3_nt: TGTGCCAGCAGTTTAGGCGGGGTGTCCTGGGCAGATTACACAGATACGCAGTATTTT; cdr3_aa: CASSLGGVSWADYTDTQYF
v_call: TRBV4-1; j_call: TRBJ2-1; d_call: .; clone_size: .; cdr3_nt: TGCGCCAGCAGCCAAGTCTACAGGGCCCACAATGAGCAGTTCTTC; cdr3_aa: CASSQVYRAHNEQFF
v_call: TRBV20-1; j_call: TRBJ2-1; d_call: .; clone_size: few; cdr3_nt: TGCAGTGCTATCCCCTTCGGGCCCTTTTACAATGAGCAGTTCTTC; cdr3_aa: CSAIPFGPFYNEQFF
v_call: TRBV29-1; j_call: TRBJ1-6; d_call: .; clone_size: many; cdr3_nt: TGCAGCGTTGGCATTGCCCCCAATTCACCCCTCCACTTT; cdr3_aa: CSVGIAPNSPLHF
v_call: TRBV25-1; j_call: TRBJ1-6; d_call: .; clone_size: few; cdr3_nt: TGTGCCAGCAGCCCCGAGCGGGGAACCTATAATTCACCCCTCCACTTT; cdr3_aa: CASSPERGTYNSPLHF
v_call: TRBV20-1; j_call: TRBJ2-1; d_call: TRBD2; clone_size: many; cdr3_nt: TGCAGTGCTACGCGGGGGGCCTACAATGAGCAGTTCTTC; cdr3_aa: CSATRGAYNEQFF
v_call: TRBV29-1; j_call: TRBJ2-1; d_call: .; clone_size: many; cdr3_nt: TGCAGCGTTCCCGGGCCAGGGAAGGCGAGCTCCTACAATGAGCAGTTCTTC; cdr3_aa: CSVPGPGKASSYNEQFF
v_call: TRBV28; j_call: TRBJ1-5; d_call: .; clone_size: .; cdr3_nt: TGTGCCAGCAGTAGAGAAAGGGTAAGCAATCAGCCCCAGCATTTT; cdr3_aa: CASSRERVSNQPQHF
v_call: TRBV20-1; j_call: TRBJ1-2; d_call: .; clone_size: .; cdr3_nt: TGCAGTGCTAGAGCTTTCGCCGGGGCGCAGAATTTCTATGGCTACACCTTC; cdr3_aa: CSARAFAGAQNFYGYTF
v_call: TRBV29-1; j_call: TRBJ2-2; d_call: .; clone_size: few; cdr3_nt: TGCAGCGTGGAGCAGAGCGGGAACACCGGGGAGCTGTTTTTT; cdr3_aa: CSVEQSGNTGELFF
v_call: TRBV4-2; j_call: TRBJ1-5; d_call: TRBD1; clone_size: .; cdr3_nt: TGTGCCAGCAGCCAAATTGGACAGGGCGGAGGTCAGCCCCAGCATTTT; cdr3_aa: CASSQIGQGGGQPQHF
v_call: TRBV29-1; j_call: TRBJ2-5; d_call: .; clone_size: many; cdr3_nt: TGCAGCGTTGAAGGCCAAGGAGAGACCCAGTACTTC; cdr3_aa: CSVEGQGETQYF
v_call: TRBV6-5; j_call: TRBJ2-5; d_call: TRBD1; clone_size: .; cdr3_nt: TGTGCCAGCAGTTACACGAGGACAGGGGGTTCAACCAGAGAGACCCAGTACTTC; cdr3_aa: CASSYTRTGGSTRETQYF
v_call: TRBV20-1; j_call: TRBJ2-6; d_call: .; clone_size: many; cdr3_nt: TGCAGTGCTAGTCCTCATTTCAGCTCTGGGGCCAACGTCCTGACTTTC; cdr3_aa: CSASPHFSSGANVLTF
v_call: TRBV7-9; j_call: TRBJ2-1; d_call: .; clone_size: many; cdr3_nt: TGTGCCAGCAGCCGGGGACTCCTAAATGAGCAGTTCTTC; cdr3_aa: CASSRGLLNEQFF
v_call: TRBV20-1; j_call: TRBJ2-2; d_call: TRBD1; clone_size: many; cdr3_nt: TGCAGTGCTAGACCTCCGGGACAGGGGGCGGACGGGGAGCTGTTTTTT; cdr3_aa: CSARPPGQGADGELFF
v_call: TRBV11-2; j_call: TRBJ2-6; d_call: .; clone_size: few; cdr3_nt: TGTGCCAGCAGCTTAGTAGGGAGGGGGCGCAGATCTGGGGCCAACGTCCTGACTTTC; cdr3_aa: CASSLVGRGRRSGANVLTF
v_call: TRBV7-9; j_call: TRBJ1-5; d_call: TRBD1; clone_size: .; cdr3_nt: TGTGCCAGCAGCGAAGAGCGGTCAGGGGGCTATCAGCCCCAGCATTTT; cdr3_aa: CASSEERSGGYQPQHF
v_call: TRBV7-9; j_call: TRBJ1-5; d_call: .; clone_size: .; cdr3_nt: TGTGCCAGCAGCTTAGTCGGACCCACTAGCAATCAGCCCCAGCATTTT; cdr3_aa: CASSLVGPTSNQPQHF
v_call: TRBV10-3; j_call: TRBJ1-3; d_call: .; clone_size: many; cdr3_nt: TGTGCCATCAGTGAAAGCCCGGGCTCTGGAAACACCATATATTTT; cdr3_aa: CAISESPGSGNTIYF
v_call: TRBV7-2; j_call: TRBJ2-5; d_call: .; clone_size: many; cdr3_nt: TGTGCCAGCAGCTTAGTCCCCAGGACCGGAGAGACCCAGTACTTC; cdr3_aa: CASSLVPRTGETQYF
v_call: TRBV7-9; j_call: TRBJ1-4; d_call: .; clone_size: few; cdr3_nt: TGTGCCAGCAGCCCCCCTGAAGGGATAGAAAAACTGTTTTTT; cdr3_aa: CASSPPEGIEKLFF
v_call: TRBV7-9; j_call: TRBJ2-2; d_call: TRBD2; clone_size: .; cdr3_nt: TGTGCCACCAAAAATTCGGCGGGGGGAGGCACCGGGGAGCTGTTTTTT; cdr3_aa: CATKNSAGGGTGELFF
v_call: TRBV29-1; j_call: TRBJ2-7; d_call: .; clone_size: few; cdr3_nt: TGCAGCGTTGTAAGGGCCCAGTCCTACGAGCAGTACTTC; cdr3_aa: CSVVRAQSYEQYF
v_call: TRBV24-1; j_call: TRBJ1-5; d_call: .; clone_size: .; cdr3_nt: TGTGCCACCAGTGAGAGCCACCTGTCGGGCAATCAGCCCCAGCATTTT; cdr3_aa: CATSESHLSGNQPQHF
v_call: TRBV4-2; j_call: TRBJ2-3; d_call: TRBD2; clone_size: .; cdr3_nt: TGTGCCAGCAGCCAAGAGCTAGCGGGGGGGCCGGGCGATACGCAGTATTTT; cdr3_aa: CASSQELAGGPGDTQYF
v_call: TRBV24-1; j_call: TRBJ2-1; d_call: .; clone_size: .; cdr3_nt: TGTGCCACCAGTGATTACGACATCCGGGAAAACAATGAGCAGTTCTTC; cdr3_aa: CATSDYDIRENNEQFF
v_call: TRBV29-1; j_call: TRBJ2-7; d_call: .; clone_size: .; cdr3_nt: TGCAGCGCCTCCCCCGGGGCTAGGGGCTACGAGCAGTACTTC; cdr3_aa: CSASPGARGYEQYF
v_call: TRBV28; j_call: TRBJ2-1; d_call: .; clone_size: .; cdr3_nt: TGTGCCAGCAGACGTGATAATGAGCAGTTCTTC; cdr3_aa: CASRRDNEQFF
v_call: TRBV12-3/TRBV12-4; j_call: TRBJ2-5; d_call: TRBD2; clone_size: many; cdr3_nt: TGTGCCAGCAGTTTGATAGCGGGACAAGAGACCCAGTACTTC; cdr3_aa: CASSLIAGQETQYF
v_call: TRBV7-9; j_call: TRBJ2-5; d_call: TRBD2; clone_size: few; cdr3_nt: TGTGCCAGCAGCTTTTCGGGAGGGACCCAGTACTTC; cdr3_aa: CASSFSGGTQYF
v_call: TRBV7-9; j_call: TRBJ2-3; d_call: .; clone_size: .; cdr3_nt: TGTGCCAGCAGACGGAGGGGAACCCCAGATACGCAGTATTTT; cdr3_aa: CASRRRGTPDTQYF
v_call: TRBV7-2; j_call: TRBJ2-3; d_call: .; clone_size: few; cdr3_nt: TGTGCCAGCAGCTTAGGGCGGACCCTACTGAACACAGATACGCAGTATTTT; cdr3_aa: CASSLGRTLLNTDTQYF
v_call: TRBV20-1; j_call: TRBJ2-3; d_call: TRBD1; clone_size: many; cdr3_nt: TGCAGTGCTCCTGGGCAGGGGGCAGATACGCAGTATTTT; cdr3_aa: CSAPGQGADTQYF
v_call: TRBV20-1; j_call: TRBJ2-3; d_call: .; clone_size: .; cdr3_nt: TGCAGTGCCCGCCTGGGGCTACAGTTGACAGATACGCAGTATTTT; cdr3_aa: CSARLGLQLTDTQYF
v_call: TRBV20-1; j_call: TRBJ2-7; d_call: .; clone_size: many; cdr3_nt: TGCAGTGCTAGAGTCCTGCAGCCCTTAACCTACGAGCAGTACTTC; cdr3_aa: CSARVLQPLTYEQYF
v_call: TRBV20-1; j_call: TRBJ1-6; d_call: .; clone_size: many; cdr3_nt: TGCAGTGCTAGATCCCCCGCGGCGAATTCACCCCTCCACTTT; cdr3_aa: CSARSPAANSPLHF
v_call: TRBV12-3/TRBV12-4; j_call: TRBJ2-1; d_call: .; clone_size: many; cdr3_nt: TGTGCCAGCAGTAGGCTAGCCGACAATGAGCAGTTCTTC; cdr3_aa: CASSRLADNEQFF
v_call: TRBV24-1; j_call: TRBJ1-2; d_call: .; clone_size: few; cdr3_nt: TGTGCCACCAGTGATTTTAAAGGAGATGGCTACACCTTC; cdr3_aa: CATSDFKGDGYTF
v_call: TRBV20-1; j_call: TRBJ1-1; d_call: .; clone_size: many; cdr3_nt: TGCAGTGCTAGGGACAGTACGATGCTGGGAGCTTTCTTT; cdr3_aa: CSARDSTMLGAFF
v_call: TRBV15; j_call: TRBJ2-3; d_call: TRBD2; clone_size: many; cdr3_nt: TGTGCCACCAGCAGAGATAGAGCGGGGAGCACAGATACGCAGTATTTT; cdr3_aa: CATSRDRAGSTDTQYF
v_call: TRBV7-2; j_call: TRBJ1-1; d_call: .; clone_size: once; cdr3_nt: TGTGCCAGCAGCTTACGGCGGGAAACAGCTTTCTTT; cdr3_aa: CASSLRRETAFF
v_call: TRBV7-2; j_call: TRBJ1-2; d_call: .; clone_size: few; cdr3_nt: TGTGCCAGCAGCTTAGGGAGACAGTTCCTATATGGCTACACCTTC; cdr3_aa: CASSLGRQFLYGYTF
v_call: TRBV4-3; j_call: TRBJ1-2; d_call: .; clone_size: many; cdr3_nt: TGCGCCAGCAGCCAAAGGGTGGGCGGACCGAAAGACTATGGCTACACCTTC; cdr3_aa: CASSQRVGGPKDYGYTF
v_call: TRBV20-1; j_call: TRBJ1-5; d_call: .; clone_size: many; cdr3_nt: TGCAGTGCTAGAGATTATGGTGATCAGCCCCAGCATTTT; cdr3_aa: CSARDYGDQPQHF
v_call: TRBV20-1; j_call: TRBJ2-5; d_call: TRBD2; clone_size: many; cdr3_nt: TGCAGTGCTAGTCTGCAGCGGGGGCACCCAGAGACCCAGTACTTC; cdr3_aa: CSASLQRGHPETQYF
v_call: TRBV20-1; j_call: TRBJ2-3; d_call: TRBD1; clone_size: .; cdr3_nt: TGCAGTGTCATCGACAGGGAGATGACAGATACGCAGTATTTT; cdr3_aa: CSVIDREMTDTQYF
v_call: TRBV12-5; j_call: TRBJ2-7; d_call: .; clone_size: .; cdr3_nt: TGTGCTAGTGATGGGCACAAGGGCTACGAGCAGTACTTC; cdr3_aa: CASDGHKGYEQYF